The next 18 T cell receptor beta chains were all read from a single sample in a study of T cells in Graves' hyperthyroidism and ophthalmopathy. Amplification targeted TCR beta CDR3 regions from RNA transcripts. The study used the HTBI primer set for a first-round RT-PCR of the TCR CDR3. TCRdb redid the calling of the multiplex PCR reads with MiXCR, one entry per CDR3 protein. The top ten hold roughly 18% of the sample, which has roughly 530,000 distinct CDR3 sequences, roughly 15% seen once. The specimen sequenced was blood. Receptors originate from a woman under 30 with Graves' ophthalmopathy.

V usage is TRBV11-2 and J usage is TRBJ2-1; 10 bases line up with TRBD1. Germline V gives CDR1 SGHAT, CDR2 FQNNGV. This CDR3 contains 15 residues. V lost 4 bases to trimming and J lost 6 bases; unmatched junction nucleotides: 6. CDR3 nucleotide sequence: TGTGCCAGCAGCTCGCTCCGGGACAGGGGCAATGAGCAGTTCTTC. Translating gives CASSSLRDRGNEQFF.

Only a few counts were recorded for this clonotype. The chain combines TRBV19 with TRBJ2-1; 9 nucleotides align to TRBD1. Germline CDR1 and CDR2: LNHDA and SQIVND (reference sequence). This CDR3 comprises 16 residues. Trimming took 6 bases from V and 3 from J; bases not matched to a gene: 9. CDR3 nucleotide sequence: TGTGCCAGTAGCCACCTCCCGGGACAGGGCTACAATGAGCAGTTCTTC. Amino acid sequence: CASSHLPGQGYNEQFF.

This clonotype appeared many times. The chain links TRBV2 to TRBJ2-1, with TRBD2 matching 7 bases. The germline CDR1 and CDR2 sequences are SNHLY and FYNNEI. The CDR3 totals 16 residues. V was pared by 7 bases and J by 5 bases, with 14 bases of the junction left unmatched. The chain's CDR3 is CASIAGGGRTHNEQFF. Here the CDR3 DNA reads TGTGCCAGCATCGCGGGTGGCGGGAGAACCCACAATGAGCAGTTCTTC.

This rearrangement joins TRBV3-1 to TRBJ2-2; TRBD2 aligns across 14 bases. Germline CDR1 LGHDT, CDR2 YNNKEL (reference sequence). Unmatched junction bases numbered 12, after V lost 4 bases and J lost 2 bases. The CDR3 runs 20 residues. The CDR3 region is CASSPWKGTSGGPNTGELFF. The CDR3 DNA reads TGTGCCAGCAGCCCCTGGAAGGGGACTAGCGGGGGCCCTAACACCGGGGAGCTGTTTTTT.

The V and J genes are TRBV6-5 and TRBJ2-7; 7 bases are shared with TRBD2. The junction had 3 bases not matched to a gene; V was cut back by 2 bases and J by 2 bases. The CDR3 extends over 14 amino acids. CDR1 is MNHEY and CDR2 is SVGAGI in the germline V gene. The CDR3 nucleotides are TGTGCCAGCAGTTACCGGCTAGCGGCCTACGAGCAGTACTTC. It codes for CASSYRLAAYEQYF.

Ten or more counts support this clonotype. The CDR3: CASSPRTSGTYEQYF. CDR3 nucleotide sequence: TGTGCCAGCAGCCCAAGGACTAGCGGGACCTACGAGCAGTACTTC. This sequence joins TRBV7-2 and TRBJ2-7; 12 bases agree with TRBD2. The germline gives CDR1 SGHTA, CDR2 FQGNSA. V lost 5 bases and J lost 2; bases outside the gene matches: 4. The CDR3 runs to 15 residues.

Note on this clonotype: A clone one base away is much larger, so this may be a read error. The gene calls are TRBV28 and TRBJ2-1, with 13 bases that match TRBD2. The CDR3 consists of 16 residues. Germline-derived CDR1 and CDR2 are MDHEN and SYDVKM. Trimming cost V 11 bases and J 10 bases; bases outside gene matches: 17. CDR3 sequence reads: CAGAPSGTSGTREQFF. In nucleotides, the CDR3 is TGTGCCGGCGCCCCATCCGGGACTAGCGGGACTAGGGAGCAGTTCTTC. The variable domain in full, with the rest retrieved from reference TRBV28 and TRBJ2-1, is DVKVTQSSRYLVKRTGEKVFLECVQDMDHENMFWYRQDPGLGLRLIYFSYDVKMKEKGDIPEGYSVSREKKERFSLILESASTNQTSMYLCAGAPSGTSGTREQFFGPGTRLTVL.

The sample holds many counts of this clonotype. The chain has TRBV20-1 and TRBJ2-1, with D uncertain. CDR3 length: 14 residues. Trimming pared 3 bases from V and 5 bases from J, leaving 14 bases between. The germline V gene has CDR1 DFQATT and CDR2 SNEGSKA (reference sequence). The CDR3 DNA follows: TGCAGTGCTAGTCCAGCCACGGATAACAATGAGCAGTTCTTC. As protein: CSASPATDNNEQFF.

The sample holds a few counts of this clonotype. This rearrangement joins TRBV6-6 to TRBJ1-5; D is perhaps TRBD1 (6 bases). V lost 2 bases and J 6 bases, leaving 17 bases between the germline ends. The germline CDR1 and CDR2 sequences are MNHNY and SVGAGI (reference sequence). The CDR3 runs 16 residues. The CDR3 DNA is TGTGCCAGCAGTTACACCAGAACAGGGAGGGCTCAGCCCCAGCATTTT. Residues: CASSYTRTGRAQPQHF.

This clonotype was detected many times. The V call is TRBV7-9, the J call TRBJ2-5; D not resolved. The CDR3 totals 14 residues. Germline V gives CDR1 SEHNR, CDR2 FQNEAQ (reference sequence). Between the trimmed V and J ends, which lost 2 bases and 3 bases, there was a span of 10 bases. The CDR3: CASSLIPTEETQYF. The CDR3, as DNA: TGTGCCAGCAGCTTAATTCCGACGGAAGAGACCCAGTACTTC.

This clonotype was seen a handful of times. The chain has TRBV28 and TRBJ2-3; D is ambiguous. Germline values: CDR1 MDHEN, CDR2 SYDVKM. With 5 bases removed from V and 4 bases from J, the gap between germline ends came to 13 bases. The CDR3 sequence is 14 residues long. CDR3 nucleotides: TGTGCCAGCAGTCTAAACCAGGATCCAGATACGCAGTATTTT. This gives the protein CASSLNQDPDTQYF.

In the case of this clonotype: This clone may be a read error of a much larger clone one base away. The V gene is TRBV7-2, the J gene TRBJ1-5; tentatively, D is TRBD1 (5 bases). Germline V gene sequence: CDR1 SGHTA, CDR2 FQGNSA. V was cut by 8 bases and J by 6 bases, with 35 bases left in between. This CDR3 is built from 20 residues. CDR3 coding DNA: TGTGCCAGCTGCCCCGTTCTCCCCCTCAGGAGCGGGGGTTTTGTTCAGCCCCAGCATTTT. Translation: CASCPVLPLRSGGFVQPQHF.

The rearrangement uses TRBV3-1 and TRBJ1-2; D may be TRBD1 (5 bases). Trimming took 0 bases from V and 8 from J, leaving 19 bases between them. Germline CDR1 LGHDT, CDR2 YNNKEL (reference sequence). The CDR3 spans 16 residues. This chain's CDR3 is CASSQDWPGMISGYTF. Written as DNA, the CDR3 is TGTGCCAGCAGCCAAGATTGGCCAGGGATGATTTCGGGCTACACCTTC.

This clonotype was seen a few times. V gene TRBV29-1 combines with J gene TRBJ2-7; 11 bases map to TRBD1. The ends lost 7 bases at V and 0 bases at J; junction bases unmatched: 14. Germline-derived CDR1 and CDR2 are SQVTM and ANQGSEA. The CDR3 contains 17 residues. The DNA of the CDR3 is TGCAGCGCCAGAAGTCCCCCCGGGACAGGGGGCTCCTACGAGCAGTACTTC. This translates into CSARSPPGTGGSYEQYF.

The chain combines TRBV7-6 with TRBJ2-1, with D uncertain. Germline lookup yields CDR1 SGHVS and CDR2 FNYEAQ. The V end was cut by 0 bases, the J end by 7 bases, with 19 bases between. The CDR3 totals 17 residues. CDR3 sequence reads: CASSLAIRPLQRNEQFF. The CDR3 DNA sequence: TGTGCCAGCAGCTTAGCCATTAGACCTCTTCAACGGAATGAGCAGTTCTTC. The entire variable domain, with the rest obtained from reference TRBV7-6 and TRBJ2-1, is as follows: GAGVSQSPRYKVTKRGQDVALRCDPISGHVSLYWYRQALGQGPEFLTYFNYEAQQDKSGLPNDRFSAERPEGSISTLTIQRTEQRDSAMYRCASSLAIRPLQRNEQFFGPGTRLTVL.

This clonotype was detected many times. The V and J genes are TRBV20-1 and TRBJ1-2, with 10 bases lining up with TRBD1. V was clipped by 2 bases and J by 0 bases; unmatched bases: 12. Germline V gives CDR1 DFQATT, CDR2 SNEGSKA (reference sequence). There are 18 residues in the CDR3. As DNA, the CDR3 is TGCAGTGCTAGAAGTTGGGGACAGGGGCCCCAATCTAACTATGGCTACACCTTC. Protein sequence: CSARSWGQGPQSNYGYTF.

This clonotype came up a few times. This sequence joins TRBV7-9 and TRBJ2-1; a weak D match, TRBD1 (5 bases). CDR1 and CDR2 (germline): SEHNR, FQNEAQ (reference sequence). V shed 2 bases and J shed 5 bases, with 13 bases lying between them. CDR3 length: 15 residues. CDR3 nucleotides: TGTGCCAGCAGCTTACCAGGGTTTGGGAACAATGAGCAGTTCTTC. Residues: CASSLPGFGNNEQFF.

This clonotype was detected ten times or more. CDR3 sequence reads: CASSFRTDTDTQYF. The CDR3 DNA sequence: TGTGCCAGCAGTTTTCGGACAGACACAGATACGCAGTATTTT. The rearrangement uses TRBV2 and TRBJ2-3, with D maybe TRBD1 (6 bases). The CDR3 has 14 residues. Germline loops: CDR1 SNHLY, CDR2 FYNNEI. V was pared by 5 bases and J by 2 bases, with 11 bases between.